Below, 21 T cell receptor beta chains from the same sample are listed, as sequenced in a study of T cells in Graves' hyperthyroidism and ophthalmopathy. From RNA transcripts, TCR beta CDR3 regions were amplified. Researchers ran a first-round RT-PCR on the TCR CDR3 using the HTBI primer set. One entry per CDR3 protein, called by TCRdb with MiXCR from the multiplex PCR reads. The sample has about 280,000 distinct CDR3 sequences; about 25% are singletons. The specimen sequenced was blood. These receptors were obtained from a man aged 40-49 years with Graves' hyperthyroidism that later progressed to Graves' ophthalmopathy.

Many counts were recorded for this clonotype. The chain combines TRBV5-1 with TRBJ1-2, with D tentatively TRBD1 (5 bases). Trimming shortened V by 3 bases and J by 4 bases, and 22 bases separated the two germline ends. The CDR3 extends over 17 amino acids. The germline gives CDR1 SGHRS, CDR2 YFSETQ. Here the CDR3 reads CASSSLGRGNGGYGYTF. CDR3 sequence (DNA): TGCGCCAGCAGCTCTCTAGGACGGGGGAATGGTGGCTATGGCTACACCTTC.

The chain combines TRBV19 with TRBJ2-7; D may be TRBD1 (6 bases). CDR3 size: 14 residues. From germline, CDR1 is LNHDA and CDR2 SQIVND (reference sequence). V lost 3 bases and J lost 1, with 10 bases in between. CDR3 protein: CASSMTGGSYEQYF. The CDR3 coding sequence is TGTGCCAGTAGTATGACAGGCGGGTCCTACGAGCAGTACTTC. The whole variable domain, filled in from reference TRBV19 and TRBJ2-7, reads DGGITQSPKYLFRKEGQNVTLSCEQNLNHDAMYWYRQDPGQGLRLIYYSQIVNDFQKGDIAEGYSVSREKKESFPLTVTSAQKNPTAFYLCASSMTGGSYEQYFGPGTRLTVT.

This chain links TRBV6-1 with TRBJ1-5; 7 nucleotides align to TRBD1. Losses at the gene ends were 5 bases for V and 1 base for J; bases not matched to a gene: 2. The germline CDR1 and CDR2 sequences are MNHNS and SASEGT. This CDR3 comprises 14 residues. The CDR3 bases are TGTGCCAGCAGTCAGGGACAGAGCAATCAGCCCCAGCATTTT. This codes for CASSQGQSNQPQHF.

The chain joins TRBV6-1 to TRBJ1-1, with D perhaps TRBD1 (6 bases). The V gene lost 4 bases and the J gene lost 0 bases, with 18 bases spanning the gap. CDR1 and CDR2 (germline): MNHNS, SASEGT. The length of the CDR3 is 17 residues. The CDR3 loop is CASSVQGVGGMNTEAFF. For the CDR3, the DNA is TGTGCCAGCAGTGTACAGGGTGTGGGGGGTATGAACACTGAAGCTTTCTTT.

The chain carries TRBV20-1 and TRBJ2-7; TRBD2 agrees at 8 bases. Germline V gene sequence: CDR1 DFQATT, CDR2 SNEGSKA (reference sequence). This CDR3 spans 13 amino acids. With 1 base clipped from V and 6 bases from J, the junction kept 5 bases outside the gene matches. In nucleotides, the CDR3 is TGCAGTGCTAGAGCAGCGGGAGCGGGCGAGCAGTACTTC. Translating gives CSARAAGAGEQYF.

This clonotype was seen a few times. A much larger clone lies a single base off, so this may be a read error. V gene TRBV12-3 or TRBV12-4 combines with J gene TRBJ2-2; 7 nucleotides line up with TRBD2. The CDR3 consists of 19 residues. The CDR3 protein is CANSLVPGASGANTGELFF. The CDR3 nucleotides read TGTGCCAACAGTTTAGTTCCCGGGGCTAGCGGAGCGAACACCGGGGAGCTGTTTTTT.

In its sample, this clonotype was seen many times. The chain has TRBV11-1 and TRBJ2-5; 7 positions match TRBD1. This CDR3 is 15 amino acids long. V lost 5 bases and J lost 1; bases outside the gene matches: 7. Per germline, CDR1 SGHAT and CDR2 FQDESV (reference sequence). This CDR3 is CASSTRGTPQETQYF. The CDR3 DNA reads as TGTGCCAGCAGCACCAGGGGGACCCCCCAAGAGACCCAGTACTTC.

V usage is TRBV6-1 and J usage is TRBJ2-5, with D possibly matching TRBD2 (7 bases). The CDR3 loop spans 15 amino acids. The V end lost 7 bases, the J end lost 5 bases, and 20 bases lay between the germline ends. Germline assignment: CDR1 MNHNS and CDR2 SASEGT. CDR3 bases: TGTGCCAGCAAAAGGGGGGGGAGGGCCGAGGAGACCCAGTACTTC. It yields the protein CASKRGGRAEETQYF.

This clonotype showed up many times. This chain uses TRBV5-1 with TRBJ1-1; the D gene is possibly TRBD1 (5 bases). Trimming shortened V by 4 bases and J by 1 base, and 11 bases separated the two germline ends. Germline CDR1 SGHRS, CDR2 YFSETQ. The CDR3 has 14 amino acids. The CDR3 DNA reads TGCGCCAGCAGCCCTTCGACAGCGAACACTGAAGCTTTCTTT. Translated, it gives CASSPSTANTEAFF. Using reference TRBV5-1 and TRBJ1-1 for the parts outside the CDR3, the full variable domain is KAGVTQTPRYLIKTRGQQVTLSCSPISGHRSVSWYQQTPGQGLQFLFEYFSETQRNKGNFPGRFSGRQFSNSRSEMNVSTLELGDSALYLCASSPSTANTEAFFGQGTRLTVV.

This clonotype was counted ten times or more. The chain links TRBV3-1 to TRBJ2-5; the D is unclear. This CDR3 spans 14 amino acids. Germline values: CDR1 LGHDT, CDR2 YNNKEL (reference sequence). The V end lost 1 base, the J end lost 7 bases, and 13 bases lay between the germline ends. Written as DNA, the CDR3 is TGTGCCAGCAGCCAAGTCAGATCCCGGACGACCCAGTACTTC. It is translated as CASSQVRSRTTQYF.

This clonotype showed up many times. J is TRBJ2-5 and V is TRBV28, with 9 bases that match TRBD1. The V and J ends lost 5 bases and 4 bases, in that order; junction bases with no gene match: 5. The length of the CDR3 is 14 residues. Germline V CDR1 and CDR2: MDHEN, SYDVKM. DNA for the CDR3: TGTGCCAGCAGTCGGGACAGGGCTTCAGAGACCCAGTACTTC. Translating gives CASSRDRASETQYF.

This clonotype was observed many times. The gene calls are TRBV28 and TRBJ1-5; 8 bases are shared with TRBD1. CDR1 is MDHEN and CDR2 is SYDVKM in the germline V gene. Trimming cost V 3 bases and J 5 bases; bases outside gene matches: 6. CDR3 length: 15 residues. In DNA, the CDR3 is TGTGCCAGCAGTTTTCGGGGACAGGCCGATCAGCCCCAGCATTTT. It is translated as CASSFRGQADQPQHF.

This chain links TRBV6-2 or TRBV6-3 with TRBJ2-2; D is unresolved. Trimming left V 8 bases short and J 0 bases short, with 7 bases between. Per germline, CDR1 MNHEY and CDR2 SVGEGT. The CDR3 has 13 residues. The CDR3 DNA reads TGTGCCAGCCTCTCTACGAACACCGGGGAGCTGTTTTTT. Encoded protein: CASLSTNTGELFF.

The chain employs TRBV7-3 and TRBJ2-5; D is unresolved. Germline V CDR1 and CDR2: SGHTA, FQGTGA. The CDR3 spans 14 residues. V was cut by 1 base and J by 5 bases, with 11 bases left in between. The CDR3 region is CASSLSGVGETQYF. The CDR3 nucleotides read TGTGCCAGCAGCTTAAGCGGCGTTGGTGAGACCCAGTACTTC.

CDR3 in amino acids: CASSLRDSSFYGYTF. As DNA, the CDR3 is TGTGCCAGCAGCCTCCGGGACTCATCCTTCTATGGCTACACCTTC. The V gene is TRBV28, the J gene TRBJ1-2; tentative D call: TRBD1 (5 bases). This CDR3 has 15 residues. Germline loops: CDR1 MDHEN, CDR2 SYDVKM. The V gene lost 6 bases and the J gene lost 4 bases, with 18 bases spanning the gap.

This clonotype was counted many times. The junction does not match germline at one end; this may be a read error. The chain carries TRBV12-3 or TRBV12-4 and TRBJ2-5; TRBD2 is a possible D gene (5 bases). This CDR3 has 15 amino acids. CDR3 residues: CASSLLATNQVTQYF. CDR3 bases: TGTGCCAGCAGTTTATTAGCGACAAACCAAGTGACCCAGTACTTC.

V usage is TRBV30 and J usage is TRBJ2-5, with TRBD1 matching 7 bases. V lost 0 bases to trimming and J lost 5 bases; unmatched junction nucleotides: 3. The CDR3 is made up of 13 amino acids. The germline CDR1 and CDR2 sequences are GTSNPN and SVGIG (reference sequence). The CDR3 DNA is TGTGCCTGGAGTGTACAGGGGCCCGAGACCCAGTACTTC. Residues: CAWSVQGPETQYF. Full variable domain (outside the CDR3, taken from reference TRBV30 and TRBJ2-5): SQTIHQWPATLVQPVGSPLSLECTVEGTSNPNLYWYRQAAGRGLQLLFYSVGIGQISSEVPQNLSASRPQDRQFILSSKKLLLSDSGFYLCAWSVQGPETQYFGPGTRLLVL.

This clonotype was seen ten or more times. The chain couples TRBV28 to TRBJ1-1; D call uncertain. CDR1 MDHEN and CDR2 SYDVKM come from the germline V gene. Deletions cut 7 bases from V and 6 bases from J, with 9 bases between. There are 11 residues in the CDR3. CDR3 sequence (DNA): TGTGCCAGCACTCGATACCCTGAAGCTTTCTTT. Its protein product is CASTRYPEAFF.

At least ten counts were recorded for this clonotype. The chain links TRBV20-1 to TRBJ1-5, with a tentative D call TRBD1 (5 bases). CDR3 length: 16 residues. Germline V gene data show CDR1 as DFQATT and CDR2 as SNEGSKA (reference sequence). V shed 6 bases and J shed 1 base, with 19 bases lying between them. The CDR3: CSARDAEWVSNQPQHF. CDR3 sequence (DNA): TGCAGTGCACGGGACGCCGAATGGGTAAGCAATCAGCCCCAGCATTTT.

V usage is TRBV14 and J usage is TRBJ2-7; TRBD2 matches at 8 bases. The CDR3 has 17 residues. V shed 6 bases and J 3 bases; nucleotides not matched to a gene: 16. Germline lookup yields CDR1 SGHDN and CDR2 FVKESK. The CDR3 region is CASSYGGRTGAYYEQYF. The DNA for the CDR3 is TGTGCCAGCAGTTACGGCGGGAGGACGGGGGCCTACTACGAGCAGTACTTC.

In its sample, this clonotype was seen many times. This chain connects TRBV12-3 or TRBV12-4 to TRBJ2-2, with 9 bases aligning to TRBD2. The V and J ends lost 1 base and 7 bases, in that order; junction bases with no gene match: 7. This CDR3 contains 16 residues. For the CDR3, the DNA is TGTGCCAGCAGTTTAGGGACTAGCGTGATGATCGGGGAGCTGTTTTTT. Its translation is CASSLGTSVMIGELFF.